Only a few counts were recorded for the clone carrying this T cell receptor (beta chain). Its specificity is unknown. Assay used: immunoSEQ multiplex PCR; TCRdb lists only in-frame clones, some missing. The sample contains fewer than 85,000 clones, 88% of which appear only once. The sample originates from a study of T cell responses to AZD1222 COVID-19 vaccine. The overall study: Second-dose recipients at about 4 or about 12 weeks were treated as one pooled group. Study results and limitations: Repertoires were obtained only post-peak T cell response. Most donors were white British, females outnumbered males, and clonal diversity was possibly underestimated. Recipients of two AZD1222 doses showed rising Spike-specific TCR breadth and depth.

The CDR3 covers 14 residues. Trimming cost V 7 bases and J 5 bases; bases outside gene matches: 10. Germline lookup yields CDR1 MNHEY and CDR2 SMNVEV (reference sequence). The gene calls are TRBV27 and TRBJ1-1; 7 nucleotides line up with TRBD1. The sequences come from peripheral blood, collected on day 0 of AZD1222 vaccination. The clonotype comes from an adult in good health. As DNA, the CDR3 is TGTGCCAGCACCCCACGACAGGGTAGGACTGAAGCTTTCTTT. Residues: CASTPRQGRTEAFF.